These T cell receptor beta chains were read from a single sample in a study of T cells in Graves' hyperthyroidism and ophthalmopathy. TCRdb ran MiXCR on the multiplex PCR reads and lists one entry per CDR3 protein. Here the sample spans around 690,000 distinct CDR3 sequences, about 20% being singletons. Sequenced material: blood. Receptors originate from a man aged 30-40 years with Graves' ophthalmopathy. Each CDR3 is given without its conserved first and last residue. The order of the fields is V gene, CDR3 protein.

TRBV28 | ASSSAGVTGEQF
TRBV20-1 | SARDLIGRQETQY
TRBV11-2 | ASSLDRGQGALSGNTIY
TRBV5-1 | ASSFGPRGQETQY
TRBV14 | ANRGESSSNEKLF
TRBV7-2 | ASSGRPGPQPQH
TRBV6-1 | ASRRAGALGEAF
TRBV12-3/TRBV12-4 | ASSLATGTNQPQH
TRBV7-3 | ASSNGDRTGELF
TRBV18 | ASSASGDTQY
TRBV19 | ASSPFMGGPYNEQF
TRBV12-3/TRBV12-4 | ASSLARGPQETQY
TRBV6-2/TRBV6-3 | ASRDDRVSEAF
TRBV18 | ASSPPGDPGPQH
TRBV5-1 | ASIYDRGSYEQY
TRBV7-2 | ASSSGLAAATDTQY
TRBV5-1 | ASSDTGPANTEAF
TRBV7-9 | ASSSPRFPYNEQF
TRBV7-9 | ASSLVGTSTDTQY
TRBV28 | ASSLGGLAGGPNTGELF
TRBV5-4 | ASSPVGGSGTDTQY
TRBV27 | ASGLQTGRGNQPQH
TRBV28 | ASSPARADSNTGELF
TRBV28 | ASRTGQGNDSPLH
TRBV4-1 | ASSQRPQETQY
TRBV5-5 | ASSFEGGGPTDTQY
TRBV9 | ASSEGNSGANVLT